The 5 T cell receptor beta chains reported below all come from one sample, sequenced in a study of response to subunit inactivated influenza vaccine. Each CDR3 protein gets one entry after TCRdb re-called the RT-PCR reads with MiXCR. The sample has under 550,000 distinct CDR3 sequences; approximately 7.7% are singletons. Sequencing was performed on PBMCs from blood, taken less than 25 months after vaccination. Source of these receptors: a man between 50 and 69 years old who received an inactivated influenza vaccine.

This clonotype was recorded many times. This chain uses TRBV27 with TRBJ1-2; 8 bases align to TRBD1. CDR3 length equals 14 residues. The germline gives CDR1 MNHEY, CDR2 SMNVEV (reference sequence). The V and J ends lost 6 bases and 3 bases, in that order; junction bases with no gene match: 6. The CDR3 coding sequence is TGTGCCAGCAGCCGAGGACAGGGTTACTATGGCTACACCTTC. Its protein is CASSRGQGYYGYTF.

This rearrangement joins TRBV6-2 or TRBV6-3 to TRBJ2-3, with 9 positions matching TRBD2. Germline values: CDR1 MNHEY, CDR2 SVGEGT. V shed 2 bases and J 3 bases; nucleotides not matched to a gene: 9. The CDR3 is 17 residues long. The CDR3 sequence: CASSYKASGISTDTQYF. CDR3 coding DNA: TGTGCCAGCAGTTACAAGGCTAGCGGGATTTCGACAGATACGCAGTATTTT.

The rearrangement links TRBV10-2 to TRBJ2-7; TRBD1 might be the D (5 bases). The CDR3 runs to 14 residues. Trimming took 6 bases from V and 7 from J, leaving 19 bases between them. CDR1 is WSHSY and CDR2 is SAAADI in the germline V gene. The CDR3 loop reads CASRSAGQWWEQYF. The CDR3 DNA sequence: TGCGCCAGCAGGAGTGCAGGGCAGTGGTGGGAGCAGTACTTC.

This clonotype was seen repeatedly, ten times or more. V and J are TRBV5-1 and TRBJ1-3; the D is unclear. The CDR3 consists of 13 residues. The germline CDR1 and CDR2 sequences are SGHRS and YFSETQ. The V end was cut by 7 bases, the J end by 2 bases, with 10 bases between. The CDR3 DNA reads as TGCGCCAGCGGCGAGGACCCTGGAAACACCATATATTTT. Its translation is CASGEDPGNTIYF.

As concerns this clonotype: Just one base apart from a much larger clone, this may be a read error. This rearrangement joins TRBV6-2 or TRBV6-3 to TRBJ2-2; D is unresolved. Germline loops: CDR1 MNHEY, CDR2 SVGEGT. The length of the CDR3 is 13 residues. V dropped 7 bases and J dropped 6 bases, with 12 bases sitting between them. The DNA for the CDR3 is TGTGCCAGCAAAGGGTCTGAACCCGGGGAGCTGTTTTTT. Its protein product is CASKGSEPGELFF.